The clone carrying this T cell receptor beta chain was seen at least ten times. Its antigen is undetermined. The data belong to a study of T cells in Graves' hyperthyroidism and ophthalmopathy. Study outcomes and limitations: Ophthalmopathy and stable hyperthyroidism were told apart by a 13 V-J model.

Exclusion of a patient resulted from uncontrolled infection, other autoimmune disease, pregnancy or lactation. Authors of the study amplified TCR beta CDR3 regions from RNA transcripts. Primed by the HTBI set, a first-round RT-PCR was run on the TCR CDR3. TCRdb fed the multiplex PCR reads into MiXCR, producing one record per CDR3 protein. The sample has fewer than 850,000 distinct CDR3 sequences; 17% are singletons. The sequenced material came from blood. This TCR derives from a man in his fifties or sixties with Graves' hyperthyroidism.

The CDR3 DNA sequence: TGCGCCAGCAGCCACGGGACAGGGTTATTCGATACGCAGTATTTT. Its protein product is CASSHGTGLFDTQYF. The J gene is TRBJ2-3, the V gene TRBV5-1; 9 bases are shared with TRBD1. There are 15 residues in the CDR3. Germline CDR1 SGHRS, CDR2 YFSETQ. The V gene end was trimmed by 4 bases and the J gene end by 6 bases; junction bases not matched to a gene: 9. Full variable domain (rest looked up from reference TRBV5-1 and TRBJ2-3): KAGVTQTPRYLIKTRGQQVTLSCSPISGHRSVSWYQQTPGQGLQFLFEYFSETQRNKGNFPGRFSGRQFSNSRSEMNVSTLELGDSALYLCASSHGTGLFDTQYFGPGTRLTVL.